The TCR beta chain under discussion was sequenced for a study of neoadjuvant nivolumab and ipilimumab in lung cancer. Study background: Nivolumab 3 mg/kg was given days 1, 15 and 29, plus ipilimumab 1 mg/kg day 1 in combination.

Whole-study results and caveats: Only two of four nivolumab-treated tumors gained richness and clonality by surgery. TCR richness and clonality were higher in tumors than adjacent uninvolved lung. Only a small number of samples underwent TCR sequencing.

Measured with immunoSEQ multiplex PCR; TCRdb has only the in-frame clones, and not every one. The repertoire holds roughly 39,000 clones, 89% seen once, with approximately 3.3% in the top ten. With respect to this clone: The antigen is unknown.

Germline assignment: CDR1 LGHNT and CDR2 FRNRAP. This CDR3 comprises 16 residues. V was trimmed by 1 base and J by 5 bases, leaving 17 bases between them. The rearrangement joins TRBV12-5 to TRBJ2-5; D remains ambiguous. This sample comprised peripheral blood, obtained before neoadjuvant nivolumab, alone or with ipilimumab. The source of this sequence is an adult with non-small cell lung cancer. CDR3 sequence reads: CASGLGPDAAFETQYF. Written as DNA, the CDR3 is TGTGCTAGTGGTTTGGGCCCCGACGCGGCATTTGAGACCCAGTACTTC.